A selection of T cell receptor beta chains follows, all from one sample in a study of cytomegalovirus exposure and HLA in healthy donors. The protocol was immunoSEQ multiplex PCR, while the TCRdb copy is restricted to in-frame clones and leaves out a portion. The sample lists over 75,000 clones, 84% occurring once. Specimen: PBMCs. These TCRs come from a woman aged 18-29 years in good health and CMV-seropositive. Both conserved end residues are part of each CDR3. D genes are given only for firm matches. Not every row has a clone size; where given, it reads once, few, many or a size class.

D gene: TRBD1; J gene: TRBJ1-6; V gene: TRBV5-6; clone size: -; CDR3 DNA: TGTGCCAGCAGTCCCGGGACAGGGCATCTAGCCCTCCACTTT; CDR3 protein: CASSPGTGHLALHF
D gene: TRBD1; J gene: TRBJ1-1; V gene: TRBV6-6; clone size: -; CDR3 DNA: TGTGCCAGCAGCCCCCCAGGGGGCTGGACTGAAGCTTTCTTT; CDR3 protein: CASSPPGGWTEAFF
D gene: TRBD2; J gene: TRBJ2-5; V gene: TRBV6-5; clone size: -; CDR3 DNA: TGTGCCAGCAGTTACGGGCGGGGGGCCCCGATGGAGACCCAGTACTTC; CDR3 protein: CASSYGRGAPMETQYF
D gene: TRBD1; J gene: TRBJ2-4; V gene: TRBV28; clone size: -; CDR3 DNA: TGTGCCAGCAGTTTATTCCTAACACAGGGGGCAATTAACATTCAGTACTTC; CDR3 protein: CASSLFLTQGAINIQYF
D gene: TRBD1; J gene: TRBJ1-4; V gene: TRBV19; clone size: -; CDR3 DNA: TGTGCCAGTAGTCCAAGGACAGGGGGTGAAAAACTGTTTTTT; CDR3 protein: CASSPRTGGEKLFF
D gene: -; J gene: TRBJ2-1; V gene: TRBV30; clone size: -; CDR3 DNA: TGTGCCTGGAGTGTACTAACCGGGGGCTCCTACAATGAGCAGTTCTTC; CDR3 protein: CAWSVLTGGSYNEQFF
D gene: -; J gene: TRBJ2-3; V gene: TRBV4-1; clone size: -; CDR3 DNA: TGCGCCAGCAGCCAATTCGTGAGGACAGATACGCAGTATTTT; CDR3 protein: CASSQFVRTDTQYF
D gene: -; J gene: TRBJ2-1; V gene: TRBV7-2; clone size: -; CDR3 DNA: TGTGCCAGCAGCTTCGACGGCGGGTATGAGCAGTTCTTC; CDR3 protein: CASSFDGGYEQFF
D gene: -; J gene: TRBJ2-2; V gene: TRBV6-5; clone size: -; CDR3 DNA: TGTGCCAGCAGTCCGCGGGACAGAAACACCGGGGAGCTGTTTTTT; CDR3 protein: CASSPRDRNTGELFF
D gene: TRBD1; J gene: TRBJ1-5; V gene: TRBV28; clone size: once; CDR3 DNA: TGTGCCAGCAGTCCCGTGGGCAGGGGGCTCTTCAATCAGCCCCAGCATTTT; CDR3 protein: CASSPVGRGLFNQPQHF
D gene: TRBD1; J gene: TRBJ1-6; V gene: TRBV5-8; clone size: -; CDR3 DNA: TGTGCCAGCAGCGCCATTCTCGGGACAGGTGCTAGCTCCTATAATTCACCCCTCCACTTT; CDR3 protein: CASSAILGTGASSYNSPLHF
D gene: TRBD1; J gene: TRBJ1-5; V gene: TRBV5-6; clone size: -; CDR3 DNA: TGTGCCAGCAGCTTGCGGGGACAGGTTGGGGATAGCAATCAGCCCCAGCATTTT; CDR3 protein: CASSLRGQVGDSNQPQHF
D gene: TRBD1; J gene: TRBJ1-1; V gene: TRBV2; clone size: -; CDR3 DNA: TGTGCCAGTGACGAGACAGGGATCGTTTCCTTT; CDR3 protein: CASDETGIVSF
D gene: -; J gene: TRBJ2-7; V gene: TRBV9; clone size: -; CDR3 DNA: TGTGCCAGCAGCAGGGGGGGCTCCTACGAGCAGTACTTC; CDR3 protein: CASSRGGSYEQYF
D gene: -; J gene: TRBJ2-6; V gene: TRBV15; clone size: -; CDR3 DNA: TGTGCCACCAGCCCCAGACAGGCCTCACCTGGGGCCAACGTCCTGACTTTC; CDR3 protein: CATSPRQASPGANVLTF
D gene: TRBD1; J gene: TRBJ1-4; V gene: TRBV15; clone size: once; CDR3 DNA: TGTGCCACCAGCAGAGTCAGGGGGCGCGAAAAACTGTTTTTT; CDR3 protein: CATSRVRGREKLFF
D gene: TRBD2; J gene: TRBJ2-5; V gene: TRBV2; clone size: -; CDR3 DNA: TGTGCCAGCAATGGGGGGGGGTTAAGCGAGACCCAGTACTTC; CDR3 protein: CASNGGGLSETQYF
D gene: TRBD2; J gene: TRBJ2-7; V gene: TRBV30; clone size: -; CDR3 DNA: TGTGCCTGGACTAGCGGGAGGAGCTCCTACGAGCAGTACTTC; CDR3 protein: CAWTSGRSSYEQYF
D gene: -; J gene: TRBJ1-5; V gene: TRBV7-2; clone size: few; CDR3 DNA: TGTGCCAGCAGCGTCGACAGCGCTCAGCCCCAGCATTTT; CDR3 protein: CASSVDSAQPQHF
D gene: TRBD2; J gene: TRBJ2-3; V gene: TRBV6-4; clone size: few; CDR3 DNA: TGTGCCAGCAGTGACTCAGCGGGAGCAGATACGCAGTATTTT; CDR3 protein: CASSDSAGADTQYF
D gene: TRBD2; J gene: TRBJ2-1; V gene: TRBV4-1; clone size: -; CDR3 DNA: TGCGCCAGCAGCCAGGGAACCGGGACTAGCGGAGATGAGCAGTTCTTC; CDR3 protein: CASSQGTGTSGDEQFF
D gene: TRBD1; J gene: TRBJ1-2; V gene: TRBV19; clone size: -; CDR3 DNA: TGTGCCAGTAGTATGGCGGACAGGGGCTATGGCTACACCTTC; CDR3 protein: CASSMADRGYGYTF
D gene: -; J gene: TRBJ1-2; V gene: TRBV27; clone size: -; CDR3 DNA: TGTGCCACCAGCTCCCCCCTGACAGGTTTGCGGAACTATGGCTACACCTTC; CDR3 protein: CATSSPLTGLRNYGYTF
D gene: -; J gene: TRBJ1-2; V gene: TRBV2; clone size: -; CDR3 DNA: TGTGCCAGCAGTGAATCCAGGGCGTATGGCTACACCTTC; CDR3 protein: CASSESRAYGYTF
D gene: -; J gene: TRBJ2-7; V gene: TRBV29-1; clone size: -; CDR3 DNA: TGCAGCGTTTTAGGGGTCCCCAATTCACGCTACGAGCAGTACTTC; CDR3 protein: CSVLGVPNSRYEQYF
D gene: -; J gene: TRBJ2-1; V gene: TRBV6-1; clone size: -; CDR3 DNA: TGTGCCAGCAGTGGTCGGGGGACTCACAATGAGCAGTTCTTC; CDR3 protein: CASSGRGTHNEQFF
D gene: TRBD1; J gene: TRBJ2-7; V gene: TRBV4-1; clone size: -; CDR3 DNA: TGCGCCAGCAGCCTAGGGACAGGAACTTACGAGCAGTACTTC; CDR3 protein: CASSLGTGTYEQYF
D gene: TRBD1; J gene: TRBJ2-5; V gene: TRBV4-1; clone size: -; CDR3 DNA: TGCGCCAGCAGCCCCTTTTTAACAGGGGGCAAAGAGACCCAGTACTTC; CDR3 protein: CASSPFLTGGKETQYF
D gene: -; J gene: TRBJ1-4; V gene: TRBV4-1; clone size: -; CDR3 DNA: TGCGCCAGCAGCCAAGCCTCCTATGAAAAACTGTTTTTT; CDR3 protein: CASSQASYEKLFF
D gene: -; J gene: TRBJ1-5; V gene: TRBV4-2; clone size: -; CDR3 DNA: TGTGCCAGCAGCCAAGAAACCCAGGGGAATCAGCCCCAGCATTTT; CDR3 protein: CASSQETQGNQPQHF
D gene: TRBD2; J gene: TRBJ2-1; V gene: TRBV28; clone size: -; CDR3 DNA: TGTGCCAGCAGCGGGACTAGCGGGAGCAATGAGCAGTTCTTC; CDR3 protein: CASSGTSGSNEQFF
D gene: -; J gene: TRBJ2-5; V gene: TRBV5-4; clone size: -; CDR3 DNA: TGTGCCAGCAGCTCACAAGAGACCCAGTACTTC; CDR3 protein: CASSSQETQYF
D gene: -; J gene: TRBJ2-2; V gene: TRBV27; clone size: -; CDR3 DNA: TGTGCCAGCAGTTTTCAGTCGGGCACCGGGGAGCTGTTTTTT; CDR3 protein: CASSFQSGTGELFF
D gene: TRBD2; J gene: TRBJ2-5; V gene: TRBV4-1; clone size: -; CDR3 DNA: TGCGCCAGCAGCGACACTTTTAGCGGGAGGGAGACCCAGTACTTC; CDR3 protein: CASSDTFSGRETQYF
D gene: -; J gene: TRBJ1-4; V gene: TRBV2; clone size: -; CDR3 DNA: TGTGCCAGCAGTGAATGGCAGGCGTCCGGTGAAAAACTGTTTTTT; CDR3 protein: CASSEWQASGEKLFF
D gene: -; J gene: TRBJ2-3; V gene: TRBV6-5; clone size: once; CDR3 DNA: TGTGCCAGCAGTTACTCAGGGGGAGAGTATACGCAGTATTTT; CDR3 protein: CASSYSGGEYTQYF
D gene: -; J gene: TRBJ2-7; V gene: TRBV6-1; clone size: -; CDR3 DNA: TGTGCCAGCAGTGAACTTGCGGAACGCTACGAGCAGTACTTC; CDR3 protein: CASSELAERYEQYF
D gene: -; J gene: TRBJ2-7; V gene: TRBV6-1; clone size: few; CDR3 DNA: TGTGCCAGCTTAGGCTGGAGTGGGTACGAGCAGTACTTC; CDR3 protein: CASLGWSGYEQYF
D gene: TRBD1; J gene: TRBJ1-1; V gene: TRBV29-1; clone size: -; CDR3 DNA: TGCAGCGTTGATGGGGGACAGTCAAGATCTGAAGCTTTCTTT; CDR3 protein: CSVDGGQSRSEAFF
D gene: -; J gene: TRBJ1-4; V gene: TRBV4-1; clone size: few; CDR3 DNA: TGCGCCAGCAGCCACTCTTCGGGGAGTGCAACTAATGAAAAACTGTTTTTT; CDR3 protein: CASSHSSGSATNEKLFF
D gene: -; J gene: TRBJ2-2; V gene: TRBV14; clone size: -; CDR3 DNA: TGTGCCAGCAGCCAAGTTTTCGGGGACACGAACACCGGGGAGCTGTTTTTT; CDR3 protein: CASSQVFGDTNTGELFF
D gene: TRBD1; J gene: TRBJ1-1; V gene: TRBV5-1; clone size: -; CDR3 DNA: TGCGCCAGCAGCAATAGACAGGGTCTGAACACTGAAGCTTTCTTT; CDR3 protein: CASSNRQGLNTEAFF
D gene: -; J gene: TRBJ1-5; V gene: TRBV7-9; clone size: -; CDR3 DNA: TGTGCCAGCAGCTCCTCGAGCAATCAGCCCCAGCATTTT; CDR3 protein: CASSSSSNQPQHF
D gene: -; J gene: TRBJ2-7; V gene: TRBV10-3; clone size: -; CDR3 DNA: TGTGCCATCAGTGAGCAGGGCTACGAGCAGTACTTC; CDR3 protein: CAISEQGYEQYF
D gene: -; J gene: TRBJ2-4; V gene: TRBV15; clone size: once; CDR3 DNA: TGTGCCACCAGCTCCCGGAGGGCCAAAAACATTCAGTACTTC; CDR3 protein: CATSSRRAKNIQYF
D gene: TRBD1; J gene: TRBJ2-7; V gene: TRBV5-1; clone size: few; CDR3 DNA: TGCGCCAGCAGCTTGGCACAGGGGAGCAACGAGCAGTACTTC; CDR3 protein: CASSLAQGSNEQYF
D gene: TRBD1; J gene: TRBJ1-5; V gene: TRBV19; clone size: once; CDR3 DNA: TGTGCCAGTAGTATCGCAGGGGGCAGGTATCAGCCCCAGCATTTT; CDR3 protein: CASSIAGGRYQPQHF
D gene: -; J gene: TRBJ1-1; V gene: TRBV27; clone size: -; CDR3 DNA: TGTGCCAGTTTACACCCGGGGAACACTGAAGCTTTCTTT; CDR3 protein: CASLHPGNTEAFF
D gene: -; J gene: TRBJ2-2; V gene: TRBV10-3; clone size: -; CDR3 DNA: TGTGCCATCAGTGTCGTCGGGGAGCTGTTTTTT; CDR3 protein: CAISVVGELFF
D gene: -; J gene: TRBJ2-7; V gene: TRBV6-5; clone size: -; CDR3 DNA: TGTGCCAGCAGTAGCCAGGGCTACGAGCAGTACTTC; CDR3 protein: CASSSQGYEQYF
D gene: TRBD2; J gene: TRBJ2-1; V gene: TRBV19; clone size: -; CDR3 DNA: TGTGCCAGTAGTATAGGGGGGACTAGCGGGAGGGCCTACAATGAGCAGTTCTTC; CDR3 protein: CASSIGGTSGRAYNEQFF
D gene: -; J gene: TRBJ2-5; V gene: TRBV5-4; clone size: -; CDR3 DNA: TGTGCCAGCAGCTTGTCGACTAGTAGCCACTTCCAAGAGACCCAGTACTTC; CDR3 protein: CASSLSTSSHFQETQYF
D gene: -; J gene: TRBJ2-3; V gene: TRBV28; clone size: -; CDR3 DNA: TGTGCCAGCAGGCCGGACTGGACGAGCACAGATACGCAGTATTTT; CDR3 protein: CASRPDWTSTDTQYF
D gene: TRBD1; J gene: TRBJ2-7; V gene: TRBV2; clone size: -; CDR3 DNA: TGTGCCAGCAGCGCAACAGGGGACGAGCAGTACTTC; CDR3 protein: CASSATGDEQYF